Presented here are 17 T cell receptor beta chains from one specimen sequenced in a study of regulatory T cells in long-lasting Graves disease (dated by TCRdb to the early 2020s). Library preparation was by multiplex PCR. These reads were obtained on an Illumina HiSeq 4000. iRepertoire HTBI primers and Arm-PCR amplification of CDR3 regions were used to construct TCR beta libraries. TCRdb trimmed public reads at Q25 via fastp, called clones via MiXCR and kept in-frame beta chains. Each CDR3 protein gets just one entry, which takes the most common genes and DNA from the rows behind it. A total of roughly 300,000 distinct CDR3 sequences appear in this sample, around 20% of them only once. Less than 30% of the sample is in the top ten clones. The sample's time point label is to be understood as: persistent/refractory GD, antithyroid drugs over 5 years with positive TRAb. For both TCR sequencing and RNA sequencing, RNA was extracted from PBMCs in TRIzol.

The sample consisted of peripheral blood mononuclear cells (PBMCs), taken when the disease was refractory, from a patient treated with antithyroid drugs. These receptors were taken from a female donor with Graves disease.

This clonotype has ten or more counts. This chain connects TRBV25-1 to TRBJ1-6, with a tentative D call TRBD1 (5 bases). CDR1 is MGHDK and CDR2 is SYGVNS in the germline V gene. V lost 4 bases and J 6 bases, leaving 13 bases between the germline ends. The CDR3 has 15 residues. CDR3 nucleotide sequence: TGTGCCAGCAGTGTCAGGGATTCTAGTAATTCACCCCTCCACTTT. Residues: CASSVRDSSNSPLHF.

This clonotype was detected many times. The chain combines TRBV27 with TRBJ2-5; 7 bases map to TRBD2. From germline, CDR1 is MNHEY and CDR2 SMNVEV (reference sequence). This CDR3 region has 13 residues. With 8 bases clipped from V and 1 base from J, the junction kept 4 bases outside the gene matches. Here the CDR3 reads CASSSGIQETQYF. CDR3 bases: TGTGCCAGCTCCAGCGGGATCCAAGAGACCCAGTACTTC.

J is TRBJ2-1 and V is TRBV2; 14 bases fit TRBD2. J gave up 6 bases and V 0 bases, and 10 bases lay outside the gene matches. CDR1 is SNHLY and CDR2 is FYNNEI in the germline V gene. This CDR3 is 19 amino acids long. The CDR3 here is CASSEALHTGTSGSNEQFF. For the CDR3, the DNA is TGTGCCAGCAGTGAAGCGCTACATACCGGGACTAGCGGGAGCAATGAGCAGTTCTTC.

The chain employs TRBV20-1 and TRBJ2-7; D may be TRBD2 (6 bases). There are 13 residues in the CDR3. Between the trimmed V and J ends, which lost 3 bases and 4 bases, there was a span of 13 bases. Germline values: CDR1 DFQATT, CDR2 SNEGSKA (reference sequence). The CDR3 region is CSARTGSRYEQYF. DNA for the CDR3: TGCAGTGCTAGGACCGGGAGTCGGTACGAGCAGTACTTC.

This clonotype was counted ten times or more. The chain couples TRBV5-1 to TRBJ2-2; 7 positions match TRBD1. This CDR3 is built from 15 residues. Per the germline V gene, CDR1 is SGHRS and CDR2 is YFSETQ. The V gene end was trimmed by 3 bases and the J gene end by 1 base; junction bases not matched to a gene: 3. CDR3 in amino acids: CASSYGTENTGELFF. CDR3 in DNA: TGCGCCAGCAGCTACGGGACAGAGAACACCGGGGAGCTGTTTTTT. Complete variable domain (other parts from reference TRBV5-1 and TRBJ2-2): KAGVTQTPRYLIKTRGQQVTLSCSPISGHRSVSWYQQTPGQGLQFLFEYFSETQRNKGNFPGRFSGRQFSNSRSEMNVSTLELGDSALYLCASSYGTENTGELFFGEGSRLTVL.

This clonotype occurred many times. This sequence joins TRBV7-8 and TRBJ1-5; D not resolved. Trimming removed 0 bases from V and 4 bases from J, with 13 bases in between. The CDR3 consists of 16 residues. Germline CDR1 SGHVS, CDR2 FQNEAQ. This chain's CDR3 is CASSLARSRFNQPQHF. CDR3 coding DNA: TGTGCCAGCAGCTTAGCGCGAAGTCGGTTTAATCAGCCCCAGCATTTT.

This clonotype occurred many times. The chain has TRBV28 and TRBJ1-5; 8 bases line up with TRBD1. Germline values: CDR1 MDHEN, CDR2 SYDVKM. The CDR3 contains 15 residues. With 6 bases clipped from V and 5 bases from J, the junction kept 9 bases outside the gene matches. The CDR3 region has the DNA TGTGCCAGCAGCTGGAGGACAGGGTCGTATCAGCCCCAGCATTTT. Translation gives CASSWRTGSYQPQHF.

This clonotype appeared many times. This sequence joins TRBV3-1 and TRBJ1-2, with TRBD1 matching 7 bases. Germline CDR1 and CDR2: LGHDT and YNNKEL (reference sequence). The CDR3 runs to 14 residues. Trimming at V came to 2 bases and at J to 1 base, leaving 1 base not matched to a gene. CDR3 loop: CASSQRDSNYGYTF. The CDR3 DNA is TGTGCCAGCAGCCAACGGGACAGTAACTATGGCTACACCTTC.

This clonotype has just a few counts. This chain connects TRBV13 to TRBJ2-7, with D perhaps matching TRBD1 (5 bases). V was shortened by 4 bases and J by 6 bases, with 13 bases between the two germline ends. The CDR3 is 13 amino acids. Germline V gives CDR1 PRHDT, CDR2 FYEKMQ (reference sequence). DNA for the CDR3: TGTGCCAGCAGCTCCTTGGGTGGGGCCGAGCAGTACTTC. The encoded protein is CASSSLGGAEQYF.

The rearrangement joins TRBV20-1 to TRBJ2-5, with TRBD2 matching over 10 bases. Losses at the gene ends were 1 base for V and 3 bases for J; bases not matched to a gene: 8. The V gene's germline CDR1 is DFQATT and CDR2 SNEGSKA (reference sequence). The CDR3 is 16 amino acids. The CDR3 is CSARGVRLAGEETQYF. For the CDR3, the DNA is TGCAGTGCTAGAGGTGTGAGGCTAGCGGGAGAAGAGACCCAGTACTTC.

The genes are TRBV25-1 and TRBJ2-5, with D possibly being TRBD2 (5 bases). Per germline, CDR1 MGHDK and CDR2 SYGVNS. This CDR3 region has 14 residues. V lost 3 bases, J lost 1 base, and 9 bases lay in between. The chain's CDR3 is CASSDEGPQETQYF. The CDR3 DNA sequence: TGTGCCAGCAGTGACGAGGGTCCCCAAGAGACCCAGTACTTC.

The table lists this clonotype with many counts. This CDR3 is CAWSRWAPAYEQYF. The DNA for the CDR3 is TGTGCCTGGAGTAGATGGGCACCGGCCTACGAGCAGTACTTC. V and J are TRBV30 and TRBJ2-7; D gene ambiguous. CDR1 is GTSNPN, CDR2 SVGIG, per germline (reference sequence). Trimming took 2 bases from V and 2 from J, leaving 13 bases between them. The CDR3 has 14 residues.

This clonotype was observed many times. The chain recombines TRBV11-3 with TRBJ2-4, with D possibly TRBD1 on 6 matching bases. This CDR3 is 13 amino acids long. The ends were cut back, 5 bases at V and 8 bases at J, with 13 bases in the middle. CDR1 is SGHNT, CDR2 YENEEA, per germline. The DNA for the CDR3 is TGTGCCAGCAGCGCCGGACAGTGGGACATTCAGTACTTC. Its protein is CASSAGQWDIQYF.

This clonotype has a count of ten or more. The chain has TRBV6-1 and TRBJ1-4, with 7 bases matching TRBD1. The germline V gene has CDR1 MNHNS and CDR2 SASEGT. V lost 4 bases, J lost 13 bases, and 12 bases stayed unmatched. The CDR3 runs 14 residues. The CDR3 protein is CASSGRDARQGLFF. For the CDR3, the DNA is TGTGCCAGCAGTGGACGGGACGCCCGACAGGGACTGTTTTTT.

This clonotype came up many times. V usage is TRBV25-1 and J usage is TRBJ1-1, with 8 bases identical to TRBD1. The germline V gene encodes CDR1 MGHDK and CDR2 SYGVNS. Trimming removed 6 bases from V and 2 bases from J; junction bases left unmatched: 11. The CDR3 is 16 residues long. The CDR3: CASRASYRGTNTEAFF. The CDR3 DNA sequence: TGTGCCAGCAGAGCAAGCTACAGGGGGACAAACACTGAAGCTTTCTTT.

V and J are TRBV19 and TRBJ2-5; TRBD1 matches 8 bases. The CDR3 contains 16 residues. The trim removed 5 bases at V and 5 bases at J, leaving 13 bases unmatched. From germline, CDR1 is LNHDA and CDR2 SQIVND (reference sequence). DNA for the CDR3: TGTGCCAGTAGTCATCGACGAGGACAGGGTGAGGAGACCCAGTACTTC. Encoded protein: CASSHRRGQGEETQYF.

In the case of this clonotype: A much more abundant neighbour one base away suggests this may be a read error. The chain recombines TRBV3-1 with TRBJ1-6; D not resolved. Looked up from germline, CDR1 is LGHDT and CDR2 is YNNKEL (reference sequence). This CDR3 spans 14 amino acids. The CDR3, as DNA: TGTACCAGCAGCCAAGAGGGTTTGGGGTCACCCCTCCACTTT. This translates into CTSSQEGLGSPLHF.